This T cell receptor beta chain came from a study of T cell responses to AZD1222 COVID-19 vaccine. The protocol was immunoSEQ multiplex PCR, while the TCRdb copy is restricted to in-frame clones and leaves out a portion. The repertoire holds 110,000 to 150,000 clones, with under 95% as singletons. Trimming cost V 3 bases and J 5 bases, with 16 bases left between them. The CDR3 has 16 amino acids. CDR1 LGHNA and CDR2 YNFKEQ come from the germline V gene. This receptor was identified in an adult in good health. This chain links TRBV4-2 with TRBJ1-4; D perhaps matches TRBD1 (6 bases). Material: peripheral blood, obtained on day 0 of AZD1222 vaccination. The chain's CDR3 is CASSHLWGQENEKLFF. CDR3 DNA sequence: TGTGCCAGCAGCCATCTCTGGGGACAAGAGAATGAAAAACTGTTTTTT.